This T cell receptor beta chain emerged from a study of radiation and T cells in renal cell carcinoma. As for the study in general: Nephrectomy followed 15 Gy stereotactic body radiation by 4 weeks. Study-wide findings and caveats: Pretreatment tumor biopsies were lacking, so baseline clonotypes are unknown. In blood, top tumor clones expanded by 2 weeks, shrinking by 4.

The CDR3 is 13 amino acids. Germline V gives CDR1 SGHAT, CDR2 FQNNGV. Trimming shortened V by 7 bases and J by 1 base, and 10 bases separated the two germline ends. About this clone itself: The antigen is not known.

Specified time point: blood 2 weeks post-SBRT. Stated treatment: 15 Gy SBRT to primary tumor, nephrectomy 4 weeks later. Radiation-treated patients gave blood at baseline, week 2 and week 4. Libraries were prepared by immunoSEQ multiplex PCR; TCRdb keeps only in-frame clonotypes and omits some of them. Of roughly 130,000 clones in the sample, roughly 77% were seen once. This clonotype was obtained from an older woman with renal cell carcinoma. The input for sequencing was blood, taken from a patient whose treatment included radiotherapy and nephrectomy. This chain uses TRBV11-2 with TRBJ1-1; D remains unclear. CDR3 residues: CASTWGSNTEAFF. The CDR3 DNA is TGTGCCAGCACGTGGGGTTCGAACACTGAAGCTTTCTTT. The full variable domain, with the rest looked up from reference TRBV11-2 and TRBJ1-1, is EAGVAQSPRYKIIEKRQSVAFWCNPISGHATLYWYQQILGQGPKLLIQFQNNGVVDDSQLPKDRFSAERLKGVDSTLKIQPAKLEDSAVYLCASTWGSNTEAFFGQGTRLTVV.